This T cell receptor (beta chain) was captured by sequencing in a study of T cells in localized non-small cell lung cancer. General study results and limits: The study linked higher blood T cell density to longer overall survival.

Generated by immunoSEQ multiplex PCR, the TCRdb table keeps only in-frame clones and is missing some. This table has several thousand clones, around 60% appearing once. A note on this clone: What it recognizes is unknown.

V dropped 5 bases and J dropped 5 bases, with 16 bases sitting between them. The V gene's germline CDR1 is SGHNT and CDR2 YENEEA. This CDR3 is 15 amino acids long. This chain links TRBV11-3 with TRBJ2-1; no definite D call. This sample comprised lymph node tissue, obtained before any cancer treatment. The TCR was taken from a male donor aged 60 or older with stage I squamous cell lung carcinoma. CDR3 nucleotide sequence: TGTGCCAGCAGCCTATTGATGGCGTTTAACAATGAGCAGTTCTTC. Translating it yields CASSLLMAFNNEQFF.